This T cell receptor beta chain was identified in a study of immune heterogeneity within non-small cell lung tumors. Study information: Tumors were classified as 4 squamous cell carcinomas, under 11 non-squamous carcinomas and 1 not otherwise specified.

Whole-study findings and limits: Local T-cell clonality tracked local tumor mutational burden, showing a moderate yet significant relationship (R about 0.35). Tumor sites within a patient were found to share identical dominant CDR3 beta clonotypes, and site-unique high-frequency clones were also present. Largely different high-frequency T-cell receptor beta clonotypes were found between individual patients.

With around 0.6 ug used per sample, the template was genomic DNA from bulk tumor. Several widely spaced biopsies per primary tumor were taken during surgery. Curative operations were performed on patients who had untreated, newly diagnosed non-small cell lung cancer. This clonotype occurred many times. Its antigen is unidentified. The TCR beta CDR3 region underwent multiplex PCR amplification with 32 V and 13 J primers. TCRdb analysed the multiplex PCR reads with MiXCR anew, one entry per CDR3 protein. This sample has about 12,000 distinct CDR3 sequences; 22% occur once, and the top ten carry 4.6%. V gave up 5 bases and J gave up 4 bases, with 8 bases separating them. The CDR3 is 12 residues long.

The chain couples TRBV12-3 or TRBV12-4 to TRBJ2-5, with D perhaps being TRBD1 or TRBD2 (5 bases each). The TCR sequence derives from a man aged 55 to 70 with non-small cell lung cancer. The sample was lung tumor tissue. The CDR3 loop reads CASSVRGETQYF. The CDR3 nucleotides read TGTGCCAGCAGTGTGAGGGGAGAGACCCAGTACTTC.